Described below is a single T cell receptor beta chain sequence and its context. Its antigen is unknown. This record belongs to a study of cytomegalovirus exposure and HLA in healthy donors. In germline, CDR1 is MGHRA, CDR2 YSYEKL. This CDR3 has 14 amino acids. Losses at the gene ends were 5 bases for V and 7 bases for J; bases not matched to a gene: 5. The study, taken as a whole, reports: Among CMV-associated TCR beta chains, most appeared HLA-restricted in a later analysis. The authors later found HLA-associated TCR beta chains more clonally expanded than equally common others.

13 Jbeta primers and 60 Vbeta primers were used for the PCR. The table came from immunoSEQ multiplex PCR; TCRdb's copy has only in-frame clones and leaves some out. In the table there are more than 95,000 clones, approximately 80% of which are singletons. This receptor was obtained from a woman in her 40s in good health and CMV-seronegative. Sequencing was performed on PBMCs. The chain has TRBV4-1 and TRBJ2-7; 13 positions match TRBD2. The CDR3: CASSELAGGEEQYF. The CDR3 DNA follows: TGCGCCAGCAGCGAACTAGCGGGAGGGGAAGAGCAGTACTTC.